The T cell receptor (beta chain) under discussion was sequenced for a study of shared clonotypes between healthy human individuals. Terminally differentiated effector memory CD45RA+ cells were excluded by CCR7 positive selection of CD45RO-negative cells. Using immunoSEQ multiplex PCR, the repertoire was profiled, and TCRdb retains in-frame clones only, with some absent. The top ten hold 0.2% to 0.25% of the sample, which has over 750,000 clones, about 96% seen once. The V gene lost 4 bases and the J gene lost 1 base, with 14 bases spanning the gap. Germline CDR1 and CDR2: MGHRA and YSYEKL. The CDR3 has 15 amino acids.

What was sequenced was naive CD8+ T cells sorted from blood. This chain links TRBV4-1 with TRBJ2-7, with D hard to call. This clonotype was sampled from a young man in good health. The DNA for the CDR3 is TGCGCCAGCAGCCCCCACCAGACACCATCCTACGAGCAGTACTTC. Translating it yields CASSPHQTPSYEQYF.